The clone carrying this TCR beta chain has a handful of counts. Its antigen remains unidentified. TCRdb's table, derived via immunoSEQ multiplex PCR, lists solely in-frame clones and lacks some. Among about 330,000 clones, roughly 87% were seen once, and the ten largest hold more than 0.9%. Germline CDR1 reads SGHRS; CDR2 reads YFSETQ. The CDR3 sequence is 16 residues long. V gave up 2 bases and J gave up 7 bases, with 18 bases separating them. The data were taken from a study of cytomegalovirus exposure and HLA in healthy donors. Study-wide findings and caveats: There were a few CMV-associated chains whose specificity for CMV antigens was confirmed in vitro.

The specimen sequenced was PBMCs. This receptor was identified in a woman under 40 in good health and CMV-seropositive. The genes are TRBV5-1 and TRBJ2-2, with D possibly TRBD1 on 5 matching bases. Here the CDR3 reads CASSFRIQERDGELFF. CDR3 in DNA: TGCGCCAGCAGCTTCCGGATACAGGAAAGGGACGGGGAGCTGTTTTTT.